This T cell receptor (beta chain) was identified during a study of blood T cells in healthy people across ages. Findings and limits, study-wide: Older age went with lower TCR beta diversity per million T cells, in a roughly linear way.

Each individual donor underwent a draw of ten milliliters of peripheral blood. A second PCR, run for about 7 to 11 cycles, used a sample-barcoded 5' primer plus a J-beta primer mix. TCRdb passed the 5' RACE reads through MiXCR, listing each CDR3 protein once. The sample lists fewer than 650,000 distinct CDR3 sequences, about 27% occurring once. Of note for this clonotype: What it binds is not known.

Separately, the same data were catalogued under a study of T cells of mothers and their children. That source adds: Related and unrelated pairs show similar thymic shaping of TCR recombination output. Unrelated mother-child pairs always had slightly, but never significantly, lower normalized overlap than related pairs.

The receptor's source is a boy under 10 years old in good health. The sequenced material came from blood.

The CDR3 nucleotides read TGTGCCAGCAGATCCCGGGGGGGCCGGTTCACAGATACGCAGTATTTT. Translating it yields CASRSRGGRFTDTQYF. The gene calls are TRBV27 and TRBJ2-3, with 8 bases that match TRBD2. The germline CDR1 and CDR2 sequences are MNHEY and SMNVEV (reference sequence). The CDR3 sequence is 16 residues long. Trimming cost V 6 bases and J 2 bases; bases outside gene matches: 10.